These T cell receptor beta chains were read from a single sample in a study of glioma-infiltrating T cells after dendritic cell vaccination. The assay was immunoSEQ multiplex PCR, and TCRdb's table has in-frame clones only and misses some. The profile shows 85,000 to 95,000 clones, around 84% of them singletons. This sample comprised blood, obtained before dendritic cell vaccination. Source of these receptors: a human donor with glioblastoma. Both conserved end residues are part of each CDR3. A D gene is named only where the DNA matches it firmly. Part of the rows lack a size; the others show once, few, many or a class for expanded clones.

j_gene: TRBJ2-2; abundance: NA; d_gene: TRBD2; v_gene: TRBV5-4; CDR3aa: CASSLFQREPGGGELFF; CDR3nt: TGTGCCAGCAGCTTATTTCAGCGGGAGCCGGGGGGCGGGGAGCTGTTTTTT
j_gene: TRBJ2-3; abundance: NA; d_gene: TRBD2; v_gene: TRBV5-1; CDR3aa: CASSPFTSGGPTSTDTQYF; CDR3nt: TGCGCCAGCAGCCCGTTTACTAGCGGGGGGCCAACTAGCACAGATACGCAGTATTTT
j_gene: TRBJ1-1; abundance: NA; d_gene: NA; v_gene: TRBV7-9; CDR3aa: CASSYQGMNTEAFF; CDR3nt: TGTGCCAGCAGCTATCAGGGGATGAACACTGAAGCTTTCTTT
j_gene: TRBJ2-5; abundance: NA; d_gene: TRBD2; v_gene: TRBV27; CDR3aa: CASSPPGAGGHQETQYF; CDR3nt: TGTGCCAGCAGTCCGCCAGGGGCGGGAGGTCACCAAGAGACCCAGTACTTC
j_gene: TRBJ2-1; abundance: NA; d_gene: TRBD2; v_gene: TRBV7-2; CDR3aa: CATQREWENNEQFF; CDR3nt: TGTGCCACCCAGCGGGAGTGGGAAAACAATGAGCAGTTCTTC
j_gene: TRBJ2-7; abundance: NA; d_gene: NA; v_gene: TRBV7-6; CDR3aa: CASSPMTGYYEQYF; CDR3nt: TGTGCCAGCAGCCCGATGACAGGATACTACGAGCAGTACTTC
j_gene: TRBJ2-1; abundance: NA; d_gene: TRBD2; v_gene: TRBV28; CDR3aa: CASSSFWREGINEQFF; CDR3nt: TGTGCCAGCAGCTCTTTCTGGCGGGAGGGCATCAATGAGCAGTTCTTC
j_gene: TRBJ1-2; abundance: NA; d_gene: NA; v_gene: TRBV2; CDR3aa: CASSVEEVPYGYTF; CDR3nt: TGTGCCAGCAGTGTGGAAGAGGTTCCCTATGGCTACACCTTC
j_gene: TRBJ1-2; abundance: NA; d_gene: NA; v_gene: TRBV6-5; CDR3aa: CASRGGEAGQGYTF; CDR3nt: TGTGCCAGCAGGGGGGGGGAGGCAGGGCAGGGCTACACCTTC
j_gene: TRBJ2-5; abundance: NA; d_gene: NA; v_gene: TRBV6-5; CDR3aa: CASTGGLPPQETQYF; CDR3nt: TGTGCCAGCACCGGAGGTTTACCCCCGCAAGAGACCCAGTACTTC
j_gene: TRBJ1-6; abundance: once; d_gene: TRBD1; v_gene: TRBV9; CDR3aa: CASSVGTGQNSPLHF; CDR3nt: TGTGCCAGCAGCGTAGGGACAGGACAGAATTCACCCCTCCACTTT